The sequence of this TCR beta chain was determined in a study of blood T cells in healthy people across ages. Overall study findings and caveats: Both naive CD4+ cell counts and diversity were greater in long-lived donors than in aged donors. Researchers judged that diversity estimates from one million T cells fell short of true values.

This clonotype occurred a few times. As yet, its antigen is unknown. The people who gave samples were healthy Caucasians from Russia, aged about 6 to 95. Through a sample-barcoded 5' primer and a J-beta primer mix, a second PCR was run for roughly 7 to 12 cycles. Tags on each cDNA molecule came from a template-switch adaptor with 12 random nucleotides. TCRdb independently ran MiXCR on the 5' RACE reads; one entry per CDR3 protein. The table lists under 2 million distinct CDR3 sequences, 30% to 40% of them singletons. This CDR3 contains 16 residues. The trim removed 0 bases at V and 13 bases at J, leaving 17 bases unmatched. Germline V gene sequence: CDR1 SGHDT, CDR2 YYEEEE.

Sample: blood. This TCR came from a woman aged 30 to 39 in good health. The chain employs TRBV5-6 and TRBJ1-2; 8 bases agree with TRBD1. CDR3 sequence reads: CASSLAPRQGNIVRTF. The CDR3 coding sequence is TGTGCCAGCAGCTTGGCACCGCGACAGGGGAATATTGTTCGCACCTTC.